This T cell receptor (beta chain) appears in the sequencing data of a study of cytomegalovirus exposure and HLA in healthy donors (dated by TCRdb to 2016 to 2017). Regarding the research as a whole: According to an earlier analysis of around 600 of the donors, roughly 180 million T cells yielded some 120 million unique TCR beta sequences and about 300 Gb of sequence data. Alongside the repertoire data, information on donor age, sex, ethnicity and CMV serostatus was compiled. About 300 gigabases of sequencing data and some 85 million unique TCR sequences were included in an early release covering 500 to 750 HLA-typed donors. Across some 400 genotyped donors of the cohort, an average of about 240,000 unique TCR beta nucleotide sequences per donor were sequenced, and around 20% of those sequences were non-productive. To decide whether each TCR beta V gene segment behaved as functional or pseudogenic, an earlier analysis of approximately 590 of the donors relied on high-throughput TCR beta sequencing. Rather than drawing on any new phenotypic data, the later analysis identified candidate immune exposures from TCR beta sequences and the way those sequences occurred across donors. The T cell repertoires of about 700 subjects were profiled by immunosequencing and related to cytomegalovirus serostatus. A later analysis re-examined previously published TCR beta repertoires from roughly 720 donors and added high-resolution HLA genotyping to investigate patterns of TCR occurrence. The number of donors typed differed by locus, with 629-630 for A, B, C, DRB1 and DQB1, roughly 520 for DQA1, 606 for DPA1, and approximately 470 for DPB1. Along with the approximately 700-subject first cohort, a separate validation cohort of around 110 different subjects was used. Both class I and class II loci were covered by HLA typing, at four-digit resolution. Every repertoire in the discovery cohort had been generated on one and the same sequencing platform. The aim of the study was to test whether cataloging public T cell receptors could identify signatures of past pathogen exposure. Among the approximately 400 genotyped donors, approximately 76% belonged to the genetic ancestry cluster associated with self-reported Caucasian donors. To predict cytomegalovirus infection status, the study brought together high-throughput TCR immunosequencing, statistical association of individual TCRs with disease status, and machine learning. A later genetic analysis took genome-wide SNP genotypes for about 65% of the roughly 670 donors and used that subset as a discovery cohort. Four or five DR-DQ haplotypes were handled as single units for association and clustering, since linkage in the cohort was strong. Summary of the overall study and its limitations: Because some donors lacked HLA typing at each locus, the association tests relied only on the typed subset. Roughly uniform sequencing depth across donors was assumed in presence/absence analyses, although this assumption may not hold. Cytomegalovirus status was reported to be diagnosed by the classifier with high specificity and sensitivity in both the original and validation cohorts. A further reported finding was that TCR beta sequences accurately predicted the HLA-A and HLA-B alleles for most subjects in the first cohort. A later analysis associated 15,000 or so TCR beta sequences with specific HLA alleles at a false discovery rate of 0.05. A later analysis found that HLA-associated TCR beta chains were more clonally expanded and had lower generation probabilities than equally common non-associated chains. A cluster of highly shared sequence variants was judged likely to be a technical artifact of the sequencing pipeline. The cohort was sequenced for TCR beta chains only, and without alpha or paired-chain data the features that could be detected were limited. While some public TCRs were present in many individuals, most TCR sequences turned up only very rarely across donors. The study gave a list of 150 to 200 TCR beta chains associated with cytomegalovirus. According to a later genetic analysis, donors in an Asian-associated ancestry cluster had fewer N-insertions in productive TCRs than the approximately 690-donor mean. An earlier analysis of several hundred of the donors showed that most TCR beta V segments appeared in productive rearrangements either about 87% or about 30% of the time, which broadly matched IMGT annotations. The earlier analysis of 587 of the donors excluded 15 to 20 rarely observed V segments, including chromosome 9 orphons, because counts were too low. When HLA alleles, especially DR and DQ, strongly co-occurred, TCR associations were difficult to assign to individual alleles. Three of the identified cytomegalovirus-associated TCR beta chains were confirmed in vitro to be specific for cytomegalovirus antigens. It was suggested by the authors that the approach could potentially be generalized to other disease states and immunological phenotypes. Linkage disequilibrium might explain the correlated functional status among segregating V segments, but an unknown experimental factor could not be ruled out. An association between a missense DCLRE1C variant and V-gene and J-gene trimming of TCR beta chains was found in a later genetic analysis and replicated in an independent cohort. According to a later analysis, most CMV-associated TCR beta chains appeared to be HLA-restricted, and the HLA associations seemed to be driven largely by CMV exposure. A later analysis found that TCR association rates varied across HLA loci, with DRB1 alleles showing the most associated TCRs and HLA-C alleles the fewest. A later analysis reported that several top co-occurrence clusters appeared linked to parvovirus B19, influenza, CMV and Epstein-Barr virus. The 87-base-pair reads could not distinguish some IMGT-functional V segments, including TRBV6-2 and TRBV6-3, so those segments were excluded. Immune exposure information for the cohort was limited to CMV serostatus.

Library preparation employed the immunoSEQ multiplex PCR assay. For the multiplex PCR, a mixture combining 60 forward primers for TCR Vbeta segments and 13 reverse primers for TCR Jbeta segments was used. The CDR3 region of rearranged TCR beta genes was amplified from genomic DNA with a multiplex PCR assay. The amplified TCR beta libraries were sequenced on the Illumina HiSeq System as 87-base-pair reads. The study's processing was this. A later analysis counted about 80 million unique TCR beta chains across the 690 or so repertoires, and 9.5 million to 11 million of these chains were shared by at least two donors. Raw reads were error-corrected and collapsed into unique sequences with a nearest-neighbor algorithm that merged closely related sequences to remove PCR and sequencing errors. V, D and J gene segments were assigned by aligning CDR3 sequences to IMGT reference sequences. For a sequence to be retained, a match of at least six nucleotides to both a V gene segment and a J gene segment was required. A rearrangement counted as productive if the CDR3 had no stop codons and remained in frame with V and J, and every other rearrangement counted as non-productive. CDR3 was defined according to IMGT convention as the region running from the second conserved V-encoded cysteine to the conserved J-encoded phenylalanine. In an earlier analysis of 587 of the donors, sequences lacking an unambiguous match to a single V gene segment were excluded. An earlier analysis of about 590 of the donors classified V segments as functional when productive rearrangements were above 56.7% and as segregating when the standard deviation between donors was above 5%. A statistical classification framework was built to diagnose cytomegalovirus status from the catalog of TCR beta chain sequences. A later analysis assigned V and J genes by comparing TCR nucleotide sequences with IMGT/GENE-DB human TR gene sequences. Using the TCRdist pipeline, a later analysis assigned CDR3 sequences along with most-parsimonious VDJ recombination scenarios. In a later analysis, each TCR beta chain was defined by its CDR3 amino acid sequence together with its V-gene family, and reads lacking a unique V-gene family were excluded. In a later analysis, fewer than 600 highly shared, low-generation-probability nucleotide sequences were removed to address suspected cross-contamination and a sequencing artifact. For each public chain, a later analysis derived a clonal expansion index from normalized ranks of inferred template counts within each repertoire. In a later analysis, generation probabilities were computed using a VDJ recombination model fitted to out-of-frame rearrangements, and the results were checked against IGoR. In a later analysis, TCR-TCR, TCR-HLA and TCR-CMV co-occurrence was scored with hypergeometric tests, and a repertoire-size bias correction was applied to TCR pairs. A later analysis estimated false discovery rates by permuting HLA or CMV assignments 20 times. In a later analysis, co-occurring TCRs were grouped using DBSCAN, with TCRdist sequence similarity added in when clustering inside HLA-allele-positive subsets. Repertoires with fewer than 30,000 or more than 120,000 public chains, plus five repertoires with anomalous nucleotide sharing, were excluded from co-occurrence clustering. Held by TCRdb, this immuneACCESS table contains in-frame sequences only and omits some clones. Under half of the omission traces to an unresolved V gene where checked; the cause of the rest is unknown. From that table come the V and J calls and clone size; the DNA was used to work out D and trimming. For this sample there are nearly 110,000 clones; around 75% appear just once. Of the sample, roughly 2.8% is held by the ten largest clones.

In the germline V gene, CDR1 corresponds to SQVTM and CDR2 to ANQGSEA. Inclusive of the bounding cysteine and phenylalanine, the CDR3 is 13 residues long. Only CDR3 DNA remains: 39 bases, in frame from the first base. Here V drops 5 bases and J drops 5 bases, and the junction holds 9 bases not matched to any gene. The cohort comprised fewer than 700 healthy bone marrow donors. Cohort members were all nominally healthy when sampled, although unrecorded immune exposures were likely present. The donor tested CMV seronegative and was one of the 352 seronegative cohort members. Each donor provided a peripheral blood sample, and peripheral blood mononuclear cells were used for TCR beta sequencing. Genomic DNA extraction from the blood cell samples was performed with the Qiagen DNeasy Blood Extraction Kit. On this clone itself: The antigen this receptor binds is unknown. Per-base quality was not reported, and no clone a single base away is much larger than it.

The specimen was PBMCs. The sequence was obtained from a female donor in good health and CMV-seronegative. The chain links TRBV29-1 with TRBJ2-7, with 7 central nucleotides matching TRBD2. The DNA is TGCAGCGTTTTCGAGGGAGGGCCCCACGAGCAGTACTTC. Translated, it reads CSVFEGGPHEQYF.